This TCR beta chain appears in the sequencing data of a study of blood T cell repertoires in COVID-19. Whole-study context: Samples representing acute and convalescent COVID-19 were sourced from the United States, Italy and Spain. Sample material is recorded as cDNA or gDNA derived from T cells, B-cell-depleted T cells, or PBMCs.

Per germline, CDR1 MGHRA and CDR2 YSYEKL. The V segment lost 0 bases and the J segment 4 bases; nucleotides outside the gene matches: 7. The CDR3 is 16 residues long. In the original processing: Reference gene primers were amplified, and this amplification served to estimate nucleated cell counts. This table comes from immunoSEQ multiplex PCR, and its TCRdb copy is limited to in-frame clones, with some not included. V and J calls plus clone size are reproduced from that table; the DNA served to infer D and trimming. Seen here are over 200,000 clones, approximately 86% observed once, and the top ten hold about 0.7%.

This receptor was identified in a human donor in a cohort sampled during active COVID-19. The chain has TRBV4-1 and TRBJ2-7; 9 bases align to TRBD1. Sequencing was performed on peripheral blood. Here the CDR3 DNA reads TGCGCCAGCAGCCAAGATTTGGGGACAGGGAGGTACGAGCAGTACTTC. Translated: CASSQDLGTGRYEQYF.